Listed here is a single T cell receptor (beta chain). Its antigen is unknown. No per-base quality is available; no much larger clone lies one base away. Genomic DNA was isolated using the Qiagen DNeasy kit from unsorted PBMCs as well as from negatively selected CD4+ and CD8+ fractions. Using primers that anneal to V and J segments, immunoSEQ multiplex PCR amplified the TCR beta CDR3 regions. A synthetic immune receptor repertoire was used to minimize amplification bias, and any remaining bias was removed computationally after sequencing. The study's own analysis went as follows. Repertoire diversity was quantified as the Shannon entropy index using custom Python scripts. Unsorted, CD4+ and CD8+ repertoires were analyzed separately, except for combined analyses in which CD4+ and CD8+ sequences were merged in silico. A clone was considered expanded if an increase in frequency of at least 2-fold after treatment relative to C1D1 was found, and a pseudocount of 0.5 was applied to clones undetected at baseline. Clones with 0 or 1 copy at C1D1 were defined as singleton clones, while clones with 2 or more copies were defined as non-singleton clones. Clones expanded in unsorted samples were labelled as CD4+, CD8+ or unknown by matching protein sequences in sorted samples from the same patient. Wilcoxon tests on paired samples were used to test changes in diversity from C1D1 to C4D1. Held by TCRdb, this immuneACCESS table contains in-frame sequences only and omits some clones. Under half of the omission traces to an unresolved V gene where checked; the cause of the rest is unknown. The V and J calls and the clone size are those of that table, but D and trimming were determined from the DNA. Within this sample are around 65,000 clones, with around 89% of them counted one time only. Around 12% of the sample is taken by the ten largest.

This entry comes from a study of PD-1 blockade in classical Hodgkin lymphoma (dated by TCRdb to the early 2020s). Background for the entire study: Nivolumab dosing was 3 mg/kg intravenously every 2 weeks, continuing until either disease progression or unacceptable toxicity. To define a peripheral blood immune signature of response to PD-1 blockade in classical Hodgkin lymphoma, the study combined TCR beta sequencing with CyTOF.

What the work shows at the level of the full study, not this receptor alone: Only a single clinical trial cohort was studied, and what caused the repertoire differences, possibly disease activity or prior therapy, remained undefined. A significant rise by C4D1 was seen in CD4+ but not CD8+ TCR diversity (p=0.0027 vs p=0.16), with the rise being most apparent in complete responders (p=0.02). Baseline TCR diversity was reported as lower in newly diagnosed patients than in healthy donors, and lower still in relapsed/refractory patients. Lower diversity was observed in patients in whom nivolumab was started less than 1 year after ASCT, and these patients were excluded from later analyses so that confounding by immune reconstitution would be avoided. Trial patients achieving complete response had baseline diversity similar to newly diagnosed patients, whereas partial responders and progressors had significantly lower diversity.

This specimen's time point label, per the study, means: cycle 1 day 1 (C1D1), immediately before nivolumab initiation. All trial patients had relapsed after autologous stem cell transplantation, with cohorts A, B and C differing in prior brentuximab vedotin exposure. The trial cohort comprised some 60 patients with relapsed/refractory classical Hodgkin lymphoma whose best overall responses were complete response, partial response or progressive disease. Single-agent nivolumab was administered to trial patients in the multi-cohort phase II CheckMate 205 trial. An independent review committee assessed best overall response by applying the 2007 International Working Group response criteria. Trial PBMCs were collected immediately before nivolumab initiation (C1D1) and during therapy at cycle 2 day 1 and cycle 4 day 1. Peripheral blood was collected in 8 mL Vacutainer Cell Preparation Tubes, from which PBMCs were isolated by centrifugation and then cryopreserved.

The CDR3 spans 15 residues, from the cysteine through the phenylalanine. Only the CDR3 part of the read is kept: 45 bases, read in frame from the first base. CDR1 LGHNA and CDR2 YSLEER are derived from the germline V gene. Relative to germline, V is 6 bases shorter and J is 4 bases shorter, with 18 bases between their ends. The clonotype was recovered from a human donor with classical Hodgkin lymphoma. The chain joins TRBV4-3 to TRBJ1-2, and the D gene may be TRBD1, 5 bases matching. The sequencing here drew on peripheral blood mononuclear cells (PBMCs), taken at baseline. The CDR3 region has the sequence CASSQTGRPFYGYTF. The DNA sequence follows: TGCGCCAGCAGTCAAACGGGGCGACCCTTCTATGGCTACACCTTC.